These 17 T cell receptor beta chains originate from one sample sequenced in a study of early T cells in non-severe SARS-CoV-2 infection. TCRdb called the 5' RACE reads again in MiXCR, with one record for every CDR3 protein. The sample comprises some 57,000 distinct CDR3 sequences, approximately 12% of which are singletons, and around 4.9% rests with the top ten. The sample taken for sequencing was whole blood. These receptors all come from an adult who was a healthcare worker with PCR-confirmed SARS-CoV-2 infection or an uninfected control (not recorded which).

The rearrangement joins TRBV27 to TRBJ2-7, with 7 bases identical to TRBD1. With V trimmed by 7 bases and J by 3 bases, 18 bases remained unmatched. Germline CDR1 is MNHEY and CDR2 is SMNVEV (reference sequence). The CDR3 totals 17 residues. CDR3 nucleotides: TGTGCCAGCAAGTTAGGAGCTTTTCCGGGACAGAGCTACGAGCAGTACTTC. This gives the protein CASKLGAFPGQSYEQYF.

The chain is built from TRBV20-1 and TRBJ2-7; 9 nucleotides line up with TRBD1. Looked up from germline, CDR1 is DFQATT and CDR2 is SNEGSKA (reference sequence). The CDR3 extends over 12 amino acids. V shed 5 bases and J 5 bases; nucleotides not matched to a gene: 4. The CDR3 DNA reads TGCAGTGCTGGGGGACAGGGCCACGAGCAGTACTTC. Protein: CSAGGQGHEQYF.

This clonotype has ten or more counts. The genes are TRBV6-5 and TRBJ1-4; D is possibly TRBD1 (5 bases). Germline V lookup: CDR1 MNHEY, CDR2 SVGAGI. The CDR3 runs to 13 residues. V was shortened by 6 bases and J by 3 bases, with 8 bases between the two germline ends. The CDR3 loop is CASSRDPNEKLFF. The DNA for the CDR3 is TGTGCCAGCAGCCGGGACCCTAATGAAAAACTGTTTTTT.

This clonotype was counted many times. The genes are TRBV2 and TRBJ2-7; unclear D gene. Germline lookup yields CDR1 SNHLY and CDR2 FYNNEI. The ends were cut back, 2 bases at V and 0 bases at J, with 8 bases in the middle. The CDR3 runs to 14 residues. This chain's CDR3 is CASSESEFSYEQYF. For the CDR3, the DNA is TGTGCCAGCAGTGAAAGCGAATTCTCCTACGAGCAGTACTTC.

This clonotype was detected only a few times. The chain couples TRBV10-1 to TRBJ2-2; D may match TRBD1 or TRBD2 (5 bases each). The CDR3 is 13 residues long. Germline-derived CDR1 and CDR2 are WNHNN and SYGVQD (reference sequence). V gave up 7 bases and J gave up 4 bases, with 10 bases separating them. The CDR3 reads CASKGSGTGELFF. The CDR3 DNA is TGCGCCAGCAAGGGGAGCGGCACCGGGGAGCTGTTTTTT.

The V call is TRBV29-1, the J call TRBJ2-1; D not resolved. CDR1 and CDR2 (germline): SQVTM, ANQGSEA. V lost 4 bases to trimming and J lost 0 bases, with 16 bases between them. The length of the CDR3 is 16 residues. The CDR3 DNA sequence: TGCAGCGTTGCAGCTTGGCGTGTGAGCTCCTACAATGAGCAGTTCTTC. This sequence encodes CSVAAWRVSSYNEQFF.

In this sample, this clonotype turned up many times. J is TRBJ2-1 and V is TRBV2; perhaps TRBD2 as D (6 bases). The CDR3 sequence is 15 residues long. Germline V gene data show CDR1 as SNHLY and CDR2 as FYNNEI. V lost 5 bases and J lost 4, with 15 bases in between. As DNA, the CDR3 is TGTGCCAGCAGTCGAACCGGGACTGAATACAATGAGCAGTTCTTC. Translation gives CASSRTGTEYNEQFF. Full variable domain (remainder filled in from reference TRBV2 and TRBJ2-1): EPEVTQTPSHQVTQMGQEVILRCVPISNHLYFYWYRQILGQKVEFLVSFYNNEISEKSEIFDDQFSVERPDGSNFTLKIRSTKLEDSAMYFCASSRTGTEYNEQFFGPGTRLTVL.

The chain employs TRBV7-2 and TRBJ2-7, with 12 bases fitting TRBD2. J gave up 4 bases and V 5 bases, and 9 bases lay outside the gene matches. CDR3 size: 16 residues. Germline assignment: CDR1 SGHTA and CDR2 FQGNSA. Here the CDR3 DNA reads TGTGCCAGCAGCCCGTTCTCTAGCGGGGGGGCTTACGAGCAGTACTTC. Translation: CASSPFSSGGAYEQYF.

This clonotype was recorded at least ten times. This chain joins TRBV7-2 and TRBJ1-1, with D possibly TRBD1 on 6 matching bases. Trimming took off 2 bases at V and 6 bases at J, with 19 bases between the two ends. The CDR3 runs to 16 residues. Per the germline V gene, CDR1 is SGHTA and CDR2 is FQGNSA. Written as DNA, the CDR3 is TGTGCCAGCAGCTTATTTTCGACCACAGGGAAGCCTGAAGCTTTCTTT. It yields the protein CASSLFSTTGKPEAFF.

Only a few counts were recorded for this clonotype. V is TRBV6-6 and J is TRBJ2-7; tentative D call: TRBD1 (5 bases). With 5 bases removed from V and 6 bases from J, the gap between germline ends came to 11 bases. CDR3 length: 12 amino acids. Germline loops: CDR1 MNHNY, CDR2 SVGAGI (reference sequence). The CDR3 here is CASSSRVGEQYF. DNA for the CDR3: TGTGCCAGCAGTAGCAGGGTAGGCGAGCAGTACTTC.

This clonotype was seen only a few times. The gene calls are TRBV30 and TRBJ1-1; no reliable D call. This CDR3 has 12 residues. V lost 4 bases and J lost 1, with 7 bases in between. The V gene's germline CDR1 is GTSNPN and CDR2 SVGIG (reference sequence). In DNA, the CDR3 is TGTGCCTGGAAGCTTGGGAACACTGAAGCTTTCTTT. This encodes CAWKLGNTEAFF. The full variable domain, rest sourced from reference TRBV30 and TRBJ1-1, is SQTIHQWPATLVQPVGSPLSLECTVEGTSNPNLYWYRQAAGRGLQLLFYSVGIGQISSEVPQNLSASRPQDRQFILSSKKLLLSDSGFYLCAWKLGNTEAFFGQGTRLTVV.

This clonotype was recorded at least ten times. The V and J genes are TRBV7-8 and TRBJ2-3; D gene unclear. CDR3 size: 16 residues. The germline V and J ends were trimmed by 1 base and 3 bases, with 14 bases remaining between them. CDR1 and CDR2 (germline): SGHVS, FQNEAQ. CDR3 bases: TGTGCCAGCAGCTTAGTGGGCTCCTTACAAACAGATACGCAGTATTTT. Translation: CASSLVGSLQTDTQYF.

This clonotype has ten or more counts. This chain links TRBV6-6 with TRBJ2-6, with TRBD1 as a possible D gene (5 bases). V was cut by 5 bases and J by 2 bases, with 13 bases left in between. Germline CDR1 is MNHNY and CDR2 is SVGAGI (reference sequence). The CDR3 sequence is 16 residues long. The CDR3 region has the DNA TGTGCCAGCAGTGTATCAGGGCTGGCTGGGGCCAACGTCCTGACTTTC. Its translation is CASSVSGLAGANVLTF.

This clonotype has a count of ten or more. The chain links TRBV6-2 or TRBV6-3 to TRBJ1-5, with D uncertain. The CDR3 is made up of 13 amino acids. V dropped 5 bases and J dropped 3 bases, with 8 bases sitting between them. Germline CDR1 and CDR2: MNHEY and SVGEGT. The CDR3 coding sequence is TGTGCCAGCAGTCGACTGACCAATCAGCCCCAGCATTTT. This codes for CASSRLTNQPQHF.

This clonotype has ten or more counts. This chain links TRBV20-1 with TRBJ2-7, with D perhaps TRBD1 (6 bases). V dropped 3 bases and J dropped 4 bases, with 25 bases sitting between them. The CDR3 totals 17 residues. Per germline, CDR1 DFQATT and CDR2 SNEGSKA (reference sequence). CDR3 DNA sequence: TGCAGTGCTAGGGCCATGGGGACAAAAATTTCCGCATACGAGCAGTACTTC. It codes for CSARAMGTKISAYEQYF.

This clonotype came up a few times. The rearrangement joins TRBV19 to TRBJ1-2; D gene unclear. V shed 10 bases and J shed 8 bases, with 23 bases lying between them. CDR3 length: 14 amino acids. CDR1 is LNHDA and CDR2 is SQIVND in the germline V gene (reference sequence). The CDR3 spells CATGSPATSGGYTF. CDR3 in DNA: TGTGCCACCGGGAGCCCAGCGACTAGCGGGGGCTACACCTTC. Looking up the rest from reference TRBV19 and TRBJ1-2 gives the full variable domain: DGGITQSPKYLFRKEGQNVTLSCEQNLNHDAMYWYRQDPGQGLRLIYYSQIVNDFQKGDIAEGYSVSREKKESFPLTVTSAQKNPTAFYLCATGSPATSGGYTFGSGTRLTVV.

V and J are TRBV4-1 and TRBJ2-3; perhaps TRBD1 as D (5 bases). This CDR3 region has 16 residues. The germline V gene has CDR1 MGHRA and CDR2 YSYEKL. V was trimmed by 0 bases and J by 0 bases, leaving 10 bases between them. The CDR3 sequence is CASSQEAGPSTDTQYF. The CDR3 DNA sequence: TGCGCCAGCAGCCAAGAGGCAGGGCCTAGCACAGATACGCAGTATTTT.